The text below deals with one T cell receptor beta chain. Sequencing used immunoSEQ multiplex PCR; TCRdb keeps in-frame clones, though not all of them. The table has millions of clones, about 92% seen once; the top ten hold roughly 0.15%. The data stem from a study of shared clonotypes between healthy human individuals. The CDR3 runs to 15 residues. Unmatched junction bases numbered 8, after V lost 6 bases and J lost 4 bases. CDR1 SGHAT and CDR2 FQNNGV come from the germline V gene. The specimen was naive CD4+ T cells sorted from blood. This sample's subset: CD45RA+ positively selected. The chain employs TRBV11-2 and TRBJ2-4, with TRBD1 matching 8 bases. The receptor comes from a young man in good health. In nucleotides, the CDR3 is TGTGCCAGCAGAACAATTAGACAGGGGAAAAACATTCAGTACTTC. Translated, it gives CASRTIRQGKNIQYF.